These 13 T cell receptor beta chains were all obtained from the same sample, sequenced in a study of blood T cells in healthy people across ages. Sample-barcoded 5' priming and a J-beta primer mix drove a second PCR of about 6 to 12 cycles. MiXCR, run by TCRdb on the 5' RACE reads, gives a single entry per CDR3 protein. The sample comprises 1.5 million or so distinct CDR3 sequences, 42% of which are singletons, and 7.9% rests with the top ten. The sequencing input was blood. Every receptor here comes from a woman under 30 in good health.

This clonotype was seen a handful of times. V and J are TRBV6-5 and TRBJ2-4; TRBD2 aligns across 9 bases. The CDR3 runs to 15 residues. Germline-derived CDR1 and CDR2 are MNHEY and SVGAGI. V trimming: 8 bases; J trimming: 13 bases; junction bases outside the gene matches: 18. The CDR3 is CASAWRAGGPDEQYF. CDR3 nucleotide sequence: TGTGCCAGCGCCTGGAGGGCGGGAGGGCCGGATGAGCAGTACTTC.

The chain employs TRBV7-2 and TRBJ1-3; D is perhaps TRBD1 (5 bases). Deletions cut 1 base from V and 0 bases from J, with 10 bases between. CDR1 is SGHTA and CDR2 is FQGNSA in the germline V gene. The CDR3 contains 16 residues. The chain's CDR3 is CASSLGGKSSGNTIYF. Here the CDR3 DNA reads TGTGCCAGCAGCTTAGGGGGGAAGAGCTCTGGAAACACCATATATTTT.

This chain joins TRBV30 and TRBJ2-7; D is possibly TRBD1 or TRBD2 (6 bases each). The CDR3 sequence is 15 residues long. Germline-derived CDR1 and CDR2 are GTSNPN and SVGIG (reference sequence). V shed 3 bases and J shed 3 bases, with 18 bases lying between them. The DNA for the CDR3 is TGTGCCTGGAGGAAAGGGTGGGGGGCACGCTACGAGCAGTACTTC. Its translation: CAWRKGWGARYEQYF. Full variable domain (remainder filled in from reference TRBV30 and TRBJ2-7): SQTIHQWPATLVQPVGSPLSLECTVEGTSNPNLYWYRQAAGRGLQLLFYSVGIGQISSEVPQNLSASRPQDRQFILSSKKLLLSDSGFYLCAWRKGWGARYEQYFGPGTRLTVT.

In the case of this clonotype: At one end, the junction sequence differs from germline, possibly due to a read error. DNA for the CDR3: TGTGTCAGCAGCCCGGGACAGGAGATTCGGGAGACCCAGTACTTC. This codes for CVSSPGQEIRETQYF. This chain joins TRBV7-9 and TRBJ2-7, with 8 nucleotides matching TRBD1. With the DNA end fitting TRBJ2-5 better, the J assignment may be wrong. The CDR3 is made up of 15 amino acids. The germline gives CDR1 SEHNR, CDR2 FQNEAQ (reference sequence).

The chain combines TRBV27 with TRBJ1-6; the D gene is possibly TRBD1 (6 bases). The V end lost 3 bases, the J end lost 7 bases, and 7 bases lay between the germline ends. Germline V gene sequence: CDR1 MNHEY, CDR2 SMNVEV (reference sequence). CDR3 length equals 13 residues. Here the CDR3 DNA reads TGTGCCAGCAGTTTGCAGGGGAATTCACCCCTCCACTTT. It codes for CASSLQGNSPLHF.

The sample holds a few counts of this clonotype. The V and J genes are TRBV12-3 or TRBV12-4 and TRBJ2-3; 11 bases are shared with TRBD1. The CDR3 is made up of 15 amino acids. Trimming at V came to 6 bases and at J to 4 bases, leaving 6 bases not matched to a gene. The CDR3 region is CASRRGQGVSDTQYF. CDR3 coding DNA: TGTGCCAGCAGACGGGGACAGGGGGTATCAGATACGCAGTATTTT.

The rearrangement uses TRBV20-1 and TRBJ1-1; D gene ambiguous. The V gene's germline CDR1 is DFQATT and CDR2 SNEGSKA (reference sequence). The CDR3 extends over 13 amino acids. V lost 2 bases and J lost 4, with 11 bases in between. CDR3 loop: CSARLSGSTEAFF. CDR3 sequence (DNA): TGCAGTGCTAGACTTTCGGGGAGCACTGAAGCTTTCTTT.

This chain uses TRBV27 with TRBJ2-1; TRBD2 aligns across 8 bases. Per the germline V gene, CDR1 is MNHEY and CDR2 is SMNVEV (reference sequence). Unmatched junction bases numbered 13, after V lost 6 bases and J lost 12 bases. The CDR3 is made up of 14 amino acids. CDR3 bases: TGTGCCAGCAGGCGGAATATAGCGGGATCCTGGCAGTTCTTC. It specifies CASRRNIAGSWQFF.

This clonotype was seen a handful of times. The chain recombines TRBV5-6 with TRBJ2-7; D is perhaps TRBD1 (6 bases). The CDR3 has 16 residues. V was pared by 4 bases and J by 4 bases, with 21 bases between. CDR1 is SGHDT, CDR2 YYEEEE, per germline. CDR3 region: CASSRRYGTLWYEQYF. In DNA form, the CDR3 reads TGTGCCAGCAGCCGACGATACGGGACACTATGGTACGAGCAGTACTTC.

The chain is built from TRBV12-3 or TRBV12-4 and TRBJ2-1; D is perhaps TRBD1 (6 bases). The V and J ends lost 0 bases and 7 bases respectively, with 7 bases between them. The CDR3 is made up of 13 amino acids. CDR3 amino acids: CASSLADRNEQFF. The CDR3 DNA reads TGTGCCAGCAGTTTAGCGGACAGAAATGAGCAGTTCTTC.

This clonotype was counted between two and nine times. The DNA for the CDR3 is TGTGCCAGCAGCCAAGTTCTAGCGGGAGGGCCCCACAATGAGCAGTTCTTC. As protein: CASSQVLAGGPHNEQFF. This chain uses TRBV3-1 with TRBJ2-1, with 12 bases that match TRBD2. The trim removed 1 base at V and 5 bases at J, leaving 6 bases unmatched. The CDR3 has 17 residues. Germline V CDR1 and CDR2: LGHDT, YNNKEL (reference sequence).

This clonotype came up a few times. The chain joins TRBV12-3 or TRBV12-4 to TRBJ1-4, with 8 bases that match TRBD1. With 6 bases clipped from V and 7 bases from J, the junction kept 7 bases outside the gene matches. This CDR3 region has 14 residues. The CDR3 sequence is CASSQGAIGEKLFF. The CDR3 coding sequence is TGTGCCAGCAGCCAGGGGGCTATAGGTGAAAAACTGTTTTTT.

A few counts support this clonotype. V is TRBV11-1 and J is TRBJ2-1; D is tentatively TRBD1 or TRBD2 (5 bases each). CDR1 and CDR2 (germline): SGHAT, FQDESV (reference sequence). The CDR3 is 14 residues long. Trimming took 9 bases from V and 6 from J, leaving 18 bases between them. The CDR3 sequence is CASGTSERSNEQFF. The CDR3, as DNA: TGTGCCAGTGGGACCTCAGAGCGGAGCAATGAGCAGTTCTTC.